This TCR beta chain was sequenced in a study of blood T cells in healthy people across ages. Study-level background: Template switching recovered approximately one barcoded beta molecule for every two T cells.

This clonotype was recorded a few times. With a J-beta primer mix and a sample-barcoded 5' primer, a second PCR ran about 7 to 12 cycles. Using its own MiXCR run on the 5' RACE reads, TCRdb lists one record per CDR3 protein. The table records 1.5 million or so distinct CDR3 sequences, 35% to 45% of them present only once. V was trimmed by 4 bases and J by 3 bases, leaving 14 bases between them. The CDR3 runs to 14 residues. Germline V lookup: CDR1 SGHRS, CDR2 YFSETQ. The sample comprised blood. The genes are TRBV5-1 and TRBJ2-7; tentatively, D is TRBD1 or TRBD2 (5 bases each). The sequence was obtained from a woman aged 18-29 years in good health. The CDR3 sequence: CASSGAGTFYEQYF. In nucleotides, the CDR3 is TGCGCCAGCAGCGGCGCCGGGACCTTCTACGAGCAGTACTTC.